Each of the 31 T cell receptor beta chains below was sequenced from the same sample in a study of prognosis after radiotherapy for stage I lung cancer. The authors amplified TCR beta CDR3 from genomic DNA using two-round multiplex PCR. First-round PCR employed TRBV- and TRBJ-specific primers for each gene. Via MiXCR, TCRdb re-called the multiplex PCR reads, giving one row per CDR3 protein. The sample shows under 20,000 distinct CDR3 sequences, 40% to 50% of them seen only once. The material was PBMCs, obtained before or after stereotactic body radiation therapy (not recorded which). The receptor set was obtained from a donor aged 50 or older with non-small cell lung cancer.

At least ten counts were recorded for this clonotype. The chain uses TRBV2 and TRBJ2-3; no definite D call. Germline-derived CDR1 and CDR2 are SNHLY and FYNNEI. The CDR3 has 13 amino acids. V lost 8 bases to trimming and J lost 2 bases, with 11 bases between them. CDR3 sequence (DNA): TGTGCCAGCGGCTTGGCGAACACAGATACGCAGTATTTT. It yields the protein CASGLANTDTQYF.

Sample share makes this clonotype medium-sized. V is TRBV5-1 and J is TRBJ1-3; no firm D call. The V end lost 4 bases, the J end lost 8 bases, and 13 bases lay between the germline ends. The CDR3 runs to 13 residues. CDR1 and CDR2 (germline): SGHRS, YFSETQ. The CDR3 reads CASSSDGADTIYF. The CDR3 region has the DNA TGCGCCAGCAGCAGCGACGGCGCGGACACCATATATTTT.

The rearrangement uses TRBV12-3 or TRBV12-4 and TRBJ1-5; no clear D. The CDR3 sequence is 14 residues long. The V end lost 6 bases, the J end lost 7 bases, and 16 bases lay between the germline ends. The CDR3 nucleotides are TGTGCCAGCAGCCCCCGGGGAGGAATACAGCCCCAGCATTTT. This encodes CASSPRGGIQPQHF.

The count of this clonotype is one. One end of the junction is discordant with germline, which a read error may explain. The chain couples TRBV27 to TRBJ2-3; D uncertain. CDR1 and CDR2 from the germline V gene are MNHEY and SMNVEV (reference sequence). This CDR3 is 14 amino acids long. The CDR3 nucleotides are TGTGCAAGCAGTTGGCACTCGCGAACAGATACGAAGTATTTT. Protein: CASSWHSRTDTKYF.

The table lists this clonotype with many counts. The CDR3 region has the DNA TGTGCCAGCAGCTGGGACAATGAGCAGTTCTTC. Its translation is CASSWDNEQFF. The V call is TRBV7-9, the J call TRBJ2-1; D is unresolved. Germline values: CDR1 SEHNR, CDR2 FQNEAQ (reference sequence). CDR3 length equals 11 residues. The V end was cut by 4 bases, the J end by 5 bases, with 3 bases between.

To note about this clonotype: Since a much larger clone is just one base distant, this may be a read error. The V call is TRBV3-1, the J call TRBJ2-5; 9 bases are shared with TRBD2. Unmatched junction bases numbered 11, after V lost 4 bases and J lost 5 bases. The CDR3 has 16 residues. Germline loops: CDR1 LGHDT, CDR2 YNNKEL (reference sequence). As DNA, the CDR3 is TGTGCCAGCAGCCTCAGGACTGGCGGGGGGGCGGAGACCCAGTACTTC. This codes for CASSLRTGGGAETQYF.

Notes on this clonotype: With a far larger clone one base away, a read error is the likely cause. V and J are TRBV6-1 and TRBJ2-2; 7 bases align to TRBD1. This CDR3 region has 15 residues. The V and J ends lost 3 bases and 6 bases, in that order; junction bases with no gene match: 7. Germline V gene sequence: CDR1 MNHNS, CDR2 SASEGT. CDR3 sequence (DNA): TGTGCCAGCAGTGATGGACAGGTGATGCCCGGGGAGCTGTTTTTT. Amino acids: CASSDGQVMPGELFF.

This clonotype is medium-sized within its sample. The chain is built from TRBV12-3 or TRBV12-4 and TRBJ2-7; D remains unclear. The V end lost 4 bases, the J end lost 6 bases, and 10 bases lay between the germline ends. The CDR3 contains 12 residues. The DNA of the CDR3 is TGTGCCAGCAGTTCTAGGTTCGGCGAGCAGTACTTC. Its translation is CASSSRFGEQYF.

This clonotype was counted ten times or more. The rearrangement joins TRBV5-1 to TRBJ2-7; the match to TRBD2 covers 8 bases. V shed 8 bases and J 4 bases; nucleotides not matched to a gene: 14. CDR3 length: 15 amino acids. CDR1 and CDR2 from the germline V gene are SGHRS and YFSETQ. The CDR3 DNA is TGCGCCAGTTCACCGAATAGCGGGAAATCTTACGAGCAGTACTTC. This translates into CASSPNSGKSYEQYF. The entire variable domain, with the rest obtained from reference TRBV5-1 and TRBJ2-7, is as follows: KAGVTQTPRYLIKTRGQQVTLSCSPISGHRSVSWYQQTPGQGLQFLFEYFSETQRNKGNFPGRFSGRQFSNSRSEMNVSTLELGDSALYLCASSPNSGKSYEQYFGPGTRLTVT.

To note about this clonotype: A read error is possible here, since a much larger clone lies one base away. This rearrangement joins TRBV2 to TRBJ1-1; 7 bases are shared with TRBD1. V shed 7 bases and J 4 bases; nucleotides not matched to a gene: 6. This CDR3 has 13 amino acids. CDR1 is SNHLY and CDR2 is FYNNEI in the germline V gene. The CDR3 sequence is CASTRTGATEAFF. As DNA, the CDR3 is TGTGCCAGCACGCGGACAGGCGCCACTGAAGCTTTCTTT.

This clonotype was seen ten or more times. V is TRBV20-1 and J is TRBJ2-7, with D tentatively TRBD1 (7 bases). Germline V gene sequence: CDR1 DFQATT, CDR2 SNEGSKA (reference sequence). The CDR3 is 11 amino acids. Trimming cost V 6 bases and J 3 bases, with 9 bases left between them. CDR3 in amino acids: CSARDSYEQYF. The CDR3 region has the DNA TGCAGTGCGCGGGACAGCTACGAGCAGTACTTC.

This clonotype has ten or more counts. J is TRBJ1-1 and V is TRBV7-9; no reliable D call. The germline V gene has CDR1 SEHNR and CDR2 FQNEAQ (reference sequence). V lost 10 bases and J lost 3, with 24 bases in between. The CDR3 extends over 16 amino acids. CDR3 bases: TGTGCCACCGATGGTGGCCCTCTTTCGGGAGACACTGAAGCTTTCTTT. Translation: CATDGGPLSGDTEAFF.

This clonotype was detected ten times or more. The rearrangement uses TRBV5-6 and TRBJ2-2, with a tentative D call TRBD2 (7 bases). The CDR3 has 16 amino acids. The V end lost 4 bases, the J end lost 1 base, and 14 bases lay between the germline ends. CDR1 and CDR2 from the germline V gene are SGHDT and YYEEEE. In DNA, the CDR3 is TGTGCCAGCAGCCCCCCCGGGGGGCTGAACACCGGGGAGCTGTTTTTT. As protein: CASSPPGGLNTGELFF.

Details on this clonotype: A far larger clone is one nucleotide away, so this likely arose from a read error. This CDR3 is CASGYDPLRGDNYEQYF. In DNA form, the CDR3 reads TGTGCCAGCGGCTACGACCCGCTGCGCGGGGACAACTACGAGCAGTACTTC. The chain is built from TRBV2 and TRBJ2-7; D may be TRBD1 or TRBD2 (6 bases each). The V end was cut by 8 bases, the J end by 3 bases, with 26 bases between. This CDR3 has 17 residues. CDR1 is SNHLY, CDR2 FYNNEI, per germline.

The chain uses TRBV6-8 and TRBJ2-7; no definite D call. Germline CDR1 reads MNHGY; CDR2 reads SAAAGT. The CDR3 loop spans 13 amino acids. V shed 0 bases and J shed 6 bases, with 9 bases lying between them. CDR3 in DNA: TGTGCCAGCAGTTACTCTTGGGCCGGCGAGCAGTACTTC. Its translation is CASSYSWAGEQYF.

Concerning this clonotype itself: It may be a read error: a sequence one base away is much more abundant. V is TRBV6-2 or TRBV6-3 and J is TRBJ2-5; D is perhaps TRBD2 (6 bases). Germline V gene data show CDR1 as MNHEY and CDR2 as SVGEGT. CDR3 length equals 16 residues. The CDR3 protein is CASSYSGAGYQDTQYF. CDR3 nucleotides: TGTGCCAGCAGTTACTCGGGAGCGGGTTATCAAGATACCCAGTACTTC.

This clonotype was counted many times. J is TRBJ2-7 and V is TRBV11-2, with D possibly being TRBD2 (6 bases). CDR1 and CDR2 from the germline V gene are SGHAT and FQNNGV. The length of the CDR3 is 14 residues. Trimming stripped 5 bases from V and 5 bases from J, with 16 bases between. The CDR3 nucleotides read TGTGCCAGCAGCGATACCCCCGGGAGTAACGAGCAGTACTTC. Amino acid sequence: CASSDTPGSNEQYF.

The chain links TRBV6-2 or TRBV6-3 to TRBJ2-3; 7 nucleotides align to TRBD1. Germline V gives CDR1 MNHEY, CDR2 SVGEGT. This CDR3 contains 14 residues. Trimming cost V 7 bases and J 0 bases; bases outside gene matches: 4. CDR3 amino acids: CASKRTGSTDTQYF. The CDR3 nucleotides are TGTGCCAGCAAAAGGACAGGTAGCACAGATACGCAGTATTTT.

This sequence joins TRBV12-3 or TRBV12-4 and TRBJ1-2, with a tentative D call TRBD1 (5 bases). This CDR3 comprises 13 residues. V gave up 5 bases and J gave up 6 bases, with 13 bases separating them. DNA of the CDR3: TGTGCCAGCAGTATAATGGGACGACATGGCTACACCTTC. This encodes CASSIMGRHGYTF.

The CDR3: CASSGRQWSLGELFF. As DNA, the CDR3 is TGTGCCAGCTCGGGAAGACAGTGGTCATTGGGGGAGCTGTTTTTT. The chain carries TRBV6-1 and TRBJ2-2; perhaps D is TRBD1 or TRBD2 (5 bases each). V was pared by 8 bases and J by 8 bases, with 21 bases between. CDR3 length: 15 residues. The germline V gene has CDR1 MNHNS and CDR2 SASEGT.

This clonotype was counted at least ten times. The chain employs TRBV7-6 and TRBJ1-1; maybe TRBD1 (5 bases). This CDR3 is built from 13 residues. CDR1 is SGHVS, CDR2 FNYEAQ, per germline. Trimming shortened V by 5 bases and J by 5 bases, and 12 bases separated the two germline ends. The CDR3 protein is CASSVEGRTEAFF. Here the CDR3 DNA reads TGTGCCAGCAGCGTCGAGGGGAGAACTGAAGCTTTCTTT. The whole variable domain, remainder taken from reference TRBV7-6 and TRBJ1-1, is GAGVSQSPRYKVTKRGQDVALRCDPISGHVSLYWYRQALGQGPEFLTYFNYEAQQDKSGLPNDRFSAERPEGSISTLTIQRTEQRDSAMYRCASSVEGRTEAFFGQGTRLTVV.

On this clonotype itself: A read error likely explains this, since a far larger clone differs by one base. This sequence joins TRBV5-1 and TRBJ2-4, with no clear D. The DNA end lines up better with TRBJ2-1; the J call may be wrong. CDR3 size: 14 residues. Germline values: CDR1 SGHRS, CDR2 YFSETQ. CDR3 in DNA: TGCGCCAGCAACTTGGTGTCCCCTGAGGATGAGCAGTTCTTC. Translation gives CASNLVSPEDEQFF.

This clonotype was seen only once. J is TRBJ1-1 and V is TRBV6-5; D is perhaps TRBD1 (5 bases). This CDR3 has 15 amino acids. V lost 5 bases and J 5 bases, leaving 18 bases between the germline ends. Germline lookup yields CDR1 MNHEY and CDR2 SVGAGI. Here the CDR3 reads CASSDPGAGLTEAFF. CDR3 sequence (DNA): TGTGCCAGCAGTGACCCCGGGGCAGGGTTAACTGAAGCTTTCTTT.

This clonotype occurred many times. This sequence joins TRBV27 and TRBJ2-5; D unresolved. This CDR3 contains 15 residues. Germline assignment: CDR1 MNHEY and CDR2 SMNVEV (reference sequence). Deletions cut 0 bases from V and 2 bases from J, with 10 bases between. The CDR3 DNA is TGTGCCAGCAGTTTATCAACAGCGACGCAAGAGACCCAGTACTTC. Its translation: CASSLSTATQETQYF.

Comments on this clonotype: An end of the junction differs from the germline gene, which may be a read error. The chain combines TRBV20-1 with TRBJ2-7; 7 bases are shared with TRBD1. CDR1 and CDR2 from the germline V gene are DFQATT and SNEGSKA (reference sequence). This CDR3 has 16 amino acids. The CDR3 here is CSAVGTDTATAYEQYF. In DNA form, the CDR3 reads TGCAGTGCTGTAGGGACAGATACGGCTACGGCCTACGAGCAGTATTTC.

The chain employs TRBV28 and TRBJ1-5; 7 bases map to TRBD1. The CDR3 consists of 13 residues. Germline CDR1 reads MDHEN; CDR2 reads SYDVKM. V lost 5 bases to trimming and J lost 6 bases; unmatched junction nucleotides: 4. Here the CDR3 reads CASSQDRAQPQHF. The CDR3 DNA is TGTGCCAGCAGTCAAGACAGGGCTCAGCCCCAGCATTTT.

Points on this clonotype: A far larger clone is one base from this, pointing to a likely read error. The V and J genes are TRBV11-2 and TRBJ1-1; D not certain. Germline CDR1 is SGHAT and CDR2 is FQNNGV. CDR3 size: 12 residues. Trimming stripped 5 bases from V and 7 bases from J, with 11 bases between. The DNA for the CDR3 is TGTGCCAGCAGCAAGCTAGGCAATGAAGCTTTCTTT. Protein: CASSKLGNEAFF.

This clonotype ranks as medium-sized. The V gene is TRBV7-2, the J gene TRBJ2-7; 9 nucleotides align to TRBD2. V gave up 2 bases and J gave up 3 bases; unmatched junction bases: 5. The germline CDR1 and CDR2 sequences are SGHTA and FQGNSA. CDR3 length: 15 amino acids. The CDR3 nucleotides are TGTGCCAGCAGCTTACAGGCGGGAGGGGACTACGAGCAGTACTTC. Residues: CASSLQAGGDYEQYF.

The chain employs TRBV7-8 and TRBJ2-7; weak D call: TRBD1 (6 bases). Germline values: CDR1 SGHVS, CDR2 FQNEAQ. The CDR3 covers 17 residues. V lost 8 bases to trimming and J lost 3 bases, with 26 bases between them. This CDR3 is CASGYYPLPGDNYEQYF. Written as DNA, the CDR3 is TGTGCCAGCGGCTACTACCCGCTGCCCGGGGACAACTACGAGCAGTACTTC.

This clonotype showed up many times. This rearrangement joins TRBV7-9 to TRBJ1-2; weak D call: TRBD1 (5 bases). Germline V gives CDR1 SEHNR, CDR2 FQNEAQ (reference sequence). This CDR3 region has 15 residues. The germline V and J ends were trimmed by 5 bases and 5 bases, with 18 bases remaining between them. The CDR3: CASSNTGTALYGYTF. CDR3 in DNA: TGTGCCAGCAGCAACACCGGGACGGCACTGTATGGCTACACCTTC.

This chain joins TRBV12-3 or TRBV12-4 and TRBJ1-1; possible D gene TRBD1, 5 bases. Trimming removed 5 bases from V and 4 bases from J, with 17 bases in between. The CDR3 totals 15 residues. The CDR3 here is CASSRPGHGCTEAFF. The CDR3 DNA sequence: TGTGCCAGCAGTCGGCCTGGACACGGGTGCACTGAAGCTTTCTTT.